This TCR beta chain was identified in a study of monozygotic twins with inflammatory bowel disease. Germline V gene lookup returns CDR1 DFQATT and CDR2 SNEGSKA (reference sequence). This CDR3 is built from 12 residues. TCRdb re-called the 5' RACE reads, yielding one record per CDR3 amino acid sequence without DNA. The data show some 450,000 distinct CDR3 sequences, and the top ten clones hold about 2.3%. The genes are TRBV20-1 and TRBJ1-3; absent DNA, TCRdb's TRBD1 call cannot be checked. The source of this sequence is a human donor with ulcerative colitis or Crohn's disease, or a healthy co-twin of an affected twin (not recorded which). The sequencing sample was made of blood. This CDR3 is CSATWGAAAIYF.